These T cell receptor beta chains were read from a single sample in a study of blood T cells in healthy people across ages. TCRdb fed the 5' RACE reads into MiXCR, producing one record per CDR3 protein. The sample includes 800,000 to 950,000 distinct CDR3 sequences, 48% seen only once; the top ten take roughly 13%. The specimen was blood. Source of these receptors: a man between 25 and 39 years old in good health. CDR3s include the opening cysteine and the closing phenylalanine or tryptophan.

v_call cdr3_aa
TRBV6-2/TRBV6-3 CASSYQGGTQYF
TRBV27 CASSMTSGTDTQYF
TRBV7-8 CASSLQESYGYTF
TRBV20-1 CSASESGTGRSNEQFF
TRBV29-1 CSVVLTHSTDTQYF
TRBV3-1 CASSQEAFGEQYF
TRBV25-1 CASSEPGRGDQPQHF
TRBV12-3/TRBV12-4 CASRDSGATGELFF
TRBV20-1 CSAGGGMKANQPQHF
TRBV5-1 CASSLDGTGGPNEQYF
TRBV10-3 CAISAHTGELFF
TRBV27 CASSLKTSNPYEQYF
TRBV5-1 CASSLFDRGTTAYEQYF
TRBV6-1 CASLRTGDLKDSNQPQHF
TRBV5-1 CASSLYRGQGKSTDTQYF
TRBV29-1 CSALKETQYF
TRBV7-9 CASSTLLAGENTDTQYF
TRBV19 CASSISAGAPTQYF
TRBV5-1 CASSNFLAGAEQYF
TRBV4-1 CASSQDALNYGYTF
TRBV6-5 CASSREGGNQPQHF
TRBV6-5 CASSSRGDNAGGQPQHF
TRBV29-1 CSVASVGSDNEQFF
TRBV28 CASSLPLGQGSIQYF
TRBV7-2 CASSPSGTQYF
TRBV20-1 CSARRDESYNEQFF
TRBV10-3 CAISESAGAHYEQYF
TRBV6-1 CASRTGQWGHGYTF
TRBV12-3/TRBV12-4 CASKVELAGASDTQYF
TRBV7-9 CASSTSGGRFYEQYF
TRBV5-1 CASSPPTTGELNTQYF
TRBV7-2 CASSAGAPSTDTQYF
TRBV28 CASTGGDIAYEQYF
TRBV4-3 CASSQDTQRGAYYEQYF
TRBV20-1 CSAREEGKPGNTIYF
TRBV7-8 CASSLVSEDTQYF
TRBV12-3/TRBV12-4 CASSLTVAGGEYEQYF
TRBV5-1 CASSLMLGTDTQYF
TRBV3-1 CASSPSGQNNSPLHF
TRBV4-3 CASSQQIGQGEAKNIQYF
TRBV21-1 CASSRRTGQETQYF
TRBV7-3 CASSPNRKPQFF
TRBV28 CASRRTGDNYGYTF